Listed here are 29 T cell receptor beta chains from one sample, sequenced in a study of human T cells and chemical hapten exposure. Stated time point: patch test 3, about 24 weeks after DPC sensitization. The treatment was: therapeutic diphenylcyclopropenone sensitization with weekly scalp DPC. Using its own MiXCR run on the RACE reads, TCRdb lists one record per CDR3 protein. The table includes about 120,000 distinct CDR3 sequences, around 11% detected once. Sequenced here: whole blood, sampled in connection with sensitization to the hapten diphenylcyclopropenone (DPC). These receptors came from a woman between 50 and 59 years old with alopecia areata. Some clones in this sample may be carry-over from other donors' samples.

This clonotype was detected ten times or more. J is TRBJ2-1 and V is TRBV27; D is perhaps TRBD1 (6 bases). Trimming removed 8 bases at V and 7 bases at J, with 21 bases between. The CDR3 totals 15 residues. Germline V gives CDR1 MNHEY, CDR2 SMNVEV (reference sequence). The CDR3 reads CASSKGVFGPNEQFF. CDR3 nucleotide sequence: TGTGCCAGCTCTAAGGGGGTCTTTGGCCCTAATGAGCAGTTCTTC.

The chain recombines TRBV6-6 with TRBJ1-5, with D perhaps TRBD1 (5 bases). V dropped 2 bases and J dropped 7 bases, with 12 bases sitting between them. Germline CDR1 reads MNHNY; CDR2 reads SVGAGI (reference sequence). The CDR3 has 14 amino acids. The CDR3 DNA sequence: TGTGCCAGCAGTTACGAGGGTACAGGACAGCCCCAGCATTTT. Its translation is CASSYEGTGQPQHF.

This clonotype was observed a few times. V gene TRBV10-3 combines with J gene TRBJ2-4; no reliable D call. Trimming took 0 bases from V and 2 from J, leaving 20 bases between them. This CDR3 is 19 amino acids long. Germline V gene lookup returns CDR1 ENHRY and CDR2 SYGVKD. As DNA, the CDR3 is TGTGCCATCAGTGAGTCGAGTAACGACCTCCTCACGACCAAAAACATTCAGTACTTC. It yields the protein CAISESSNDLLTTKNIQYF.

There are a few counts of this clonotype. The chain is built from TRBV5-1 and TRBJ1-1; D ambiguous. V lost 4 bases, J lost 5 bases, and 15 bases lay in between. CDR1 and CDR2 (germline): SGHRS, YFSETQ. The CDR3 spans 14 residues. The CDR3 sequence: CASSQWGGGTEAFF. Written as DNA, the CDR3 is TGCGCCAGCAGCCAGTGGGGAGGTGGGACTGAAGCTTTCTTT.

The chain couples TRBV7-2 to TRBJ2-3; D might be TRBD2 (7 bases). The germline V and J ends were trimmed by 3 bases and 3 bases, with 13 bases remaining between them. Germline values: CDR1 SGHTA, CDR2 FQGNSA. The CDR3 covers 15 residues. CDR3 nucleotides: TGTGCCAGCAGCTTCAGGCGGGGGCCAACAGATACGCAGTATTTT. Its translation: CASSFRRGPTDTQYF.

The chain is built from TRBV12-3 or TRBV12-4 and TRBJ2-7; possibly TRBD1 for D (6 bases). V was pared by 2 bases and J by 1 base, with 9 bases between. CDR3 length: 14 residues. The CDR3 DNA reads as TGTGCCAGCAGTTTACAGGGGACGTCCTACGAGCAGTACTTC. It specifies CASSLQGTSYEQYF.

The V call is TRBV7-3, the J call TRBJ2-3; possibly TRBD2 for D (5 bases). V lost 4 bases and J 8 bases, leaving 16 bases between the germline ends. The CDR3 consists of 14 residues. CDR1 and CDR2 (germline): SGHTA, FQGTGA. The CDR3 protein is CASSSPSTRGTQYF. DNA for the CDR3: TGTGCCAGCAGCTCCCCAAGCACCCGGGGTACGCAGTATTTT.

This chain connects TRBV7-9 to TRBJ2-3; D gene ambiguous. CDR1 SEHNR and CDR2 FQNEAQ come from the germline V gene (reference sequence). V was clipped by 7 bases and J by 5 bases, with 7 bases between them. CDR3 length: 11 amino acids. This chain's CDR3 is CASTPVDTQYF. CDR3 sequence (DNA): TGTGCCAGCACCCCGGTAGATACGCAGTATTTT.

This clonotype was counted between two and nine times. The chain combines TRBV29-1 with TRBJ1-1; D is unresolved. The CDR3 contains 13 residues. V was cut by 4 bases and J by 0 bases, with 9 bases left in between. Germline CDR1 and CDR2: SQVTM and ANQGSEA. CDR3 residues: CSVVTGVNTEAFF. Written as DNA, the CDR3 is TGCAGCGTTGTGACCGGGGTGAACACTGAAGCTTTCTTT.

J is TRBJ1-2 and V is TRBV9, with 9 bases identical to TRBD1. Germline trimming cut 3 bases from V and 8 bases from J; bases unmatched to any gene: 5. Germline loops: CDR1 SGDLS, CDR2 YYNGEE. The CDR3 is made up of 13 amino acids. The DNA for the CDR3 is TGTGCCAGCAGCGGGGGACAGGGCTACGGCTACACCTTC. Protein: CASSGGQGYGYTF.

The CDR3 sequence is CATSRGQGRVATYNEQFF. The CDR3 DNA reads as TGTGCCACCAGCAGAGGTCAGGGGCGGGTTGCCACCTACAATGAGCAGTTCTTC. The chain is built from TRBV15 and TRBJ2-1, with a tentative D call TRBD1 (6 bases). Germline V gives CDR1 LNHNV, CDR2 YYDKDF (reference sequence). V was clipped by 1 base and J by 2 bases, with 18 bases between them. This CDR3 spans 18 amino acids.

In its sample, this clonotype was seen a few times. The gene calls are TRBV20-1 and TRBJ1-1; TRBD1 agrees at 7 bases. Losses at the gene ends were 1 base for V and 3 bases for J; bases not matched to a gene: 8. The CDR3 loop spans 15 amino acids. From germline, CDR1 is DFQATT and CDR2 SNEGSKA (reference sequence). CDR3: CSARVVQGKHTEAFF. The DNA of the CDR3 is TGCAGTGCTAGAGTGGTACAGGGGAAACACACTGAAGCTTTCTTT.

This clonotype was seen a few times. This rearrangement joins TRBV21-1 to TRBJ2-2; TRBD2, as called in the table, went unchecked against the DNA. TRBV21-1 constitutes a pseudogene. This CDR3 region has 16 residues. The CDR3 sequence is CASSKEPRAHTGELFF. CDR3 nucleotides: TGTGCCAGCAGCAAAGAACCCAGGGCCCACACCGGGGAGCTGTTTTTT.

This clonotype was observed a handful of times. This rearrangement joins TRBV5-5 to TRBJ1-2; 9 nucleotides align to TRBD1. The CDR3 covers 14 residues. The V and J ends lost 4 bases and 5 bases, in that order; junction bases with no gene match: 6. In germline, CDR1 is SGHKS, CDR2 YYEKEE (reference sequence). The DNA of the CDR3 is TGTGCCAGCAGCGAGGACAGGGGCAGGTATGGCTACACCTTC. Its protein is CASSEDRGRYGYTF.

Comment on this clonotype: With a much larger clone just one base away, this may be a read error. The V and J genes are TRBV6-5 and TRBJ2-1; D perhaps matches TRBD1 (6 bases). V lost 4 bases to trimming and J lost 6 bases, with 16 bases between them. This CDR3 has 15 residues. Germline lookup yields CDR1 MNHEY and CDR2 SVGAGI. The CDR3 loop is CASSSTGRRCNEQFF. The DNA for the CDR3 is TGTGCCAGCAGTTCAACAGGGCGCCGTTGCAATGAGCAGTTCTTC.

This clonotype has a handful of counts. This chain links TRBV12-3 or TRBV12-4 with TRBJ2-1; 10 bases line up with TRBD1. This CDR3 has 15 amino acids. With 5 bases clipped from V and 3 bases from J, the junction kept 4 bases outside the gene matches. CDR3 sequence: CASSPRTGGYNEQFF. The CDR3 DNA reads TGTGCCAGCAGTCCTCGGACAGGGGGCTACAATGAGCAGTTCTTC.

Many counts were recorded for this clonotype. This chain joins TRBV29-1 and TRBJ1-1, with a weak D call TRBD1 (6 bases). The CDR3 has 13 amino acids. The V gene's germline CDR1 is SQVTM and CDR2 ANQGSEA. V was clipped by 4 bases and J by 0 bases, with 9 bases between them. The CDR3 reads CSVGRGLNTEAFF. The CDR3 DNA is TGCAGCGTTGGCAGGGGCCTGAACACTGAAGCTTTCTTT.

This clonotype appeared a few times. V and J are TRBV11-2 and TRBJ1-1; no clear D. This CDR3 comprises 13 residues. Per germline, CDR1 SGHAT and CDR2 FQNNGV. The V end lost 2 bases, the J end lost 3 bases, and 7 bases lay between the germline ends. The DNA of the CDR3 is TGTGCCAGCAGCTTAAAACAGTACACTGAAGCTTTCTTT. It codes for CASSLKQYTEAFF. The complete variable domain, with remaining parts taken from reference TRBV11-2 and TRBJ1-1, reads EAGVAQSPRYKIIEKRQSVAFWCNPISGHATLYWYQQILGQGPKLLIQFQNNGVVDDSQLPKDRFSAERLKGVDSTLKIQPAKLEDSAVYLCASSLKQYTEAFFGQGTRLTVV.

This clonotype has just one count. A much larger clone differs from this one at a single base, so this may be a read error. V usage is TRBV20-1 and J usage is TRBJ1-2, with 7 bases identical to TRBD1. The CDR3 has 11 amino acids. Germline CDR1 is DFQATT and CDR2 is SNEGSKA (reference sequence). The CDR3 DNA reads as TGCGGTGCTTACAGGGGCACTGGCTACACCTTC. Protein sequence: CGAYRGTGYTF.

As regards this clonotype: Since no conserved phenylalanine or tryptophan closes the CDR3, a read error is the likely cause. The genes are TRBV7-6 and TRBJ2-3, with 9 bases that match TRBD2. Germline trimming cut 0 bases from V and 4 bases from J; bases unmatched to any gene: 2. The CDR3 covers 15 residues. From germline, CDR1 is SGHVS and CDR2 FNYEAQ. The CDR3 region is CASSLAAGGADTQYS. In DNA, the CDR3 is TGTGCCAGCAGCTTAGCGGCGGGGGGGGCAGATACGCAGTATTCT.

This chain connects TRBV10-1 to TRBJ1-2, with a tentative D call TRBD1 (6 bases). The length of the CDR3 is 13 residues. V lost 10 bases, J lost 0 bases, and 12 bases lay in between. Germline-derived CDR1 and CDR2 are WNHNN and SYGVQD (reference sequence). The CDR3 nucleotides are TGCGCCACCAGGACAGTTCCTAACTATGGCTACACCTTC. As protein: CATRTVPNYGYTF.

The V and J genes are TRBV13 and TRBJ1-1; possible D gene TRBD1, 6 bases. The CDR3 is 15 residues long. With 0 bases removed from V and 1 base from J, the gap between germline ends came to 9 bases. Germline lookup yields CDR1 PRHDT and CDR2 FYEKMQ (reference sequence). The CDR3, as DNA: TGTGCCAGCAGCTTAGGCGACAGGACGAACACTGAAGCTTTCTTT. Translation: CASSLGDRTNTEAFF.

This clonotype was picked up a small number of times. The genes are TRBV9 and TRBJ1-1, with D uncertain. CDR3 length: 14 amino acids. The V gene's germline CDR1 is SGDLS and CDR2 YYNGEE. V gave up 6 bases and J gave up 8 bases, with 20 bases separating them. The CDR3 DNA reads TGTGCCAGCACCGCCAGGCCTTCCGGTTCCGAAGCTTTCTTT. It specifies CASTARPSGSEAFF.

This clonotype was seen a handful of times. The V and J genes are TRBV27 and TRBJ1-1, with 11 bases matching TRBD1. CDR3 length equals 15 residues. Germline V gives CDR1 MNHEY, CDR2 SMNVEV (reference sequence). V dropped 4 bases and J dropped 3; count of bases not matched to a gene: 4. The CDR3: CASSSGQGAYTEAFF. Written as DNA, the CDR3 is TGTGCCAGCAGTTCAGGACAGGGGGCCTACACTGAAGCTTTCTTT.

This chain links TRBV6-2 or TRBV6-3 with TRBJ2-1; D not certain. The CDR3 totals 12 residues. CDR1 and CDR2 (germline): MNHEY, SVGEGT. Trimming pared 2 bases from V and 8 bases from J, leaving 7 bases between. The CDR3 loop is CASSYPPDEQFF. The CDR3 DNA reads TGTGCCAGCAGTTACCCCCCTGATGAGCAGTTCTTC.

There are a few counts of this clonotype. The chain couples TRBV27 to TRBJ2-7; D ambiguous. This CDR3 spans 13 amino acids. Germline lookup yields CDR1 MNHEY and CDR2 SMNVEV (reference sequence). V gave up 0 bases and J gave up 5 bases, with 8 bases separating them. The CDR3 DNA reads TGTGCCAGCAGTTTATCCCGAGTAGACGAGCAGTACTTC. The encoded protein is CASSLSRVDEQYF.

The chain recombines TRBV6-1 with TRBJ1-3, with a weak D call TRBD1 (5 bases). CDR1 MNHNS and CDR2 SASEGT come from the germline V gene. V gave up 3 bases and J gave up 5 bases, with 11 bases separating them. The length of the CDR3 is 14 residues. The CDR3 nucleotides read TGTGCCAGCAGTGATGGGGCAAACCGAAACACCATATATTTT. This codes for CASSDGANRNTIYF.

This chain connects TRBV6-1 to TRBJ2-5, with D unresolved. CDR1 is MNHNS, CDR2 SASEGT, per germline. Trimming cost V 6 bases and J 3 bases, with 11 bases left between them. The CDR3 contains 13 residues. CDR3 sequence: CASSVNGEETQYF. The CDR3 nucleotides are TGTGCCAGCAGCGTCAACGGAGAAGAGACCCAGTACTTC.

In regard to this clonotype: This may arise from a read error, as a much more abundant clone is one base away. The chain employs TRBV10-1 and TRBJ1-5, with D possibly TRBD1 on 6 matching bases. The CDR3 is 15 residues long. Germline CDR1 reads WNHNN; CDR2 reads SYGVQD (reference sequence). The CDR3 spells CASNVQGNSNQPQNF. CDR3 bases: TGCGCCAGCAACGTACAGGGCAATAGCAATCAGCCCCAGAATTTT.